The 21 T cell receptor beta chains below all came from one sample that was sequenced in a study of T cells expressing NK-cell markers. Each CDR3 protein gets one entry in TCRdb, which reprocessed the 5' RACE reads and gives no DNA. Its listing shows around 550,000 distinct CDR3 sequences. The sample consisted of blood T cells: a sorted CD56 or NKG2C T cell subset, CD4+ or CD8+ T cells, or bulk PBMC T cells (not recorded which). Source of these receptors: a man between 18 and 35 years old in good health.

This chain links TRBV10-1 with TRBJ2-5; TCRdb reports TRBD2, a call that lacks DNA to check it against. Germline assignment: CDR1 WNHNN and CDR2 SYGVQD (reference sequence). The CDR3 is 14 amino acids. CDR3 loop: CASSGGTSLETQYF.

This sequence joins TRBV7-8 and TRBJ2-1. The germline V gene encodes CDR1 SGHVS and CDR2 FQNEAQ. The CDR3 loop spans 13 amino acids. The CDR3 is CASSRNTDNEQFF.

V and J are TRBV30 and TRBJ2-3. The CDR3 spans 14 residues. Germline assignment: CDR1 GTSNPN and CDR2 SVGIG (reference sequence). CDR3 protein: CAWSFRPSTDTQYF.

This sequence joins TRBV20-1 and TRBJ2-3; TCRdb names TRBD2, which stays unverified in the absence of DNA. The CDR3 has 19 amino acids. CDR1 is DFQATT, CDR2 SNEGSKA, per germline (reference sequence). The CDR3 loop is CSARDQGVLAGTSTDTQYF.

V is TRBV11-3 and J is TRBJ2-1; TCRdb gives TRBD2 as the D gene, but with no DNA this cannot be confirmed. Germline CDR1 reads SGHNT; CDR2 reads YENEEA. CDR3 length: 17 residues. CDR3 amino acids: CASSLILTSGRAGEQFF.

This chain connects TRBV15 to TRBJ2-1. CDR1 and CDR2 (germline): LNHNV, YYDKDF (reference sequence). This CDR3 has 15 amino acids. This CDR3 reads CATSREVGLYNEQFF.

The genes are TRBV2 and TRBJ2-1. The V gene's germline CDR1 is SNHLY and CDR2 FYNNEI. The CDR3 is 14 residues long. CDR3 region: CASSAADRVLKQFF.

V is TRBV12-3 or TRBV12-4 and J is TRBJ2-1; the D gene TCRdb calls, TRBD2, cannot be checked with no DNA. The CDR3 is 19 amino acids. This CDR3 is CASSFRGWGLAGVINEQFF.

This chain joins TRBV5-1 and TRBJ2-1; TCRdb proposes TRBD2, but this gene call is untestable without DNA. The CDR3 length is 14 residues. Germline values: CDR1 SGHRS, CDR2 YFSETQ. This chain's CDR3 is CASSLPGLDNEQFF.

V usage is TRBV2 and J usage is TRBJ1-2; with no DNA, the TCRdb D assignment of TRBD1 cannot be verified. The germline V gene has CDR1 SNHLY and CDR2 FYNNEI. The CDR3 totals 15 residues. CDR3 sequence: CASSLGGQGNYGYTF.

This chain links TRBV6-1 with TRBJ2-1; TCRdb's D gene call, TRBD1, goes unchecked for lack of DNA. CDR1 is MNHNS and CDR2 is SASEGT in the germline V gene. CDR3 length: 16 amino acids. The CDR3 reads CASRRSGTPTYNEQFF.

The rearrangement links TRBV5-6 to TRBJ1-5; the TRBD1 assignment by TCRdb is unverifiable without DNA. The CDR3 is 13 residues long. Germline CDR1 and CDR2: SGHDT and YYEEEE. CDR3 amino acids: CASSPALSGPQHF.

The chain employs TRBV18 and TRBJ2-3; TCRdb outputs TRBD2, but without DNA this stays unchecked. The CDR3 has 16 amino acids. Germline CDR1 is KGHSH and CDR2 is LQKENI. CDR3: CASSPTSGVVTDTQYF. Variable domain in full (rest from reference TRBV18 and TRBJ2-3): NAGVMQNPRHLVRRRGQEARLRCSPMKGHSHVYWYRQLPEEGLKFMVYLQKENIIDESGMPKERFSAEFPKEGPSILRIQQVVRGDSAAYFCASSPTSGVVTDTQYFGPGTRLTVL.

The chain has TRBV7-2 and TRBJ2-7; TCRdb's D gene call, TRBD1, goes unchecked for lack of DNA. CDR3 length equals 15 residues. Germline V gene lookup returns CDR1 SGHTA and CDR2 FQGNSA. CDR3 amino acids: CASSLLGAGMGEQYF.

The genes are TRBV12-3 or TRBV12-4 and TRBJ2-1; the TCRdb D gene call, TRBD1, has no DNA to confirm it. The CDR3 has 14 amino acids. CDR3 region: CASSSQTAGDEQFF.

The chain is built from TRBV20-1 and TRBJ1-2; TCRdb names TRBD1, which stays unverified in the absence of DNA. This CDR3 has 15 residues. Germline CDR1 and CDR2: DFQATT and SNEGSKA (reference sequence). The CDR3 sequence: CSARDAVGAQRGYTF.

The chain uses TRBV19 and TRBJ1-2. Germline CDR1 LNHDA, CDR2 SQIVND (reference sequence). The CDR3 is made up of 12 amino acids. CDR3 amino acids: CASSNRVYGYTF.

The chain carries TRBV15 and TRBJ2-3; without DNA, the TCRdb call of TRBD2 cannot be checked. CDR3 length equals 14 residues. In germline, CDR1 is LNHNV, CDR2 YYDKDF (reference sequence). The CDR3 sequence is CATSSRRDFHTQYF.

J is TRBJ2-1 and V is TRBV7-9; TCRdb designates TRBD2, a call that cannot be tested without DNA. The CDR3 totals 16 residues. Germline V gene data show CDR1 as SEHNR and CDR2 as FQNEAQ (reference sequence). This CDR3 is CASSLGTSGSTNEQFF.

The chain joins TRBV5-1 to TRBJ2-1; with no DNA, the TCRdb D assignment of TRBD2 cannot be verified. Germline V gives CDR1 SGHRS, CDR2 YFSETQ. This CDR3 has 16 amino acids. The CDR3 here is CASSWNPSGRVNEQFF.

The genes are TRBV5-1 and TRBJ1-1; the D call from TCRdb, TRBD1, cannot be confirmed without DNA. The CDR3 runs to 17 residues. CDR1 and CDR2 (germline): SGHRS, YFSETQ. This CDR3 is CASSPWTGPTVNTEAFF.